This T cell receptor (beta chain) was sequenced during a study of OX40 agonist ivuxolimab in advanced cancers. This CDR3 spans 15 amino acids. The germline V gene has CDR1 SGDLS and CDR2 YYNGEE. V was shortened by 0 bases and J by 0 bases, with 7 bases between the two germline ends. Autoimmune disease history or systemic immunosuppression led to patient exclusion. The protocol was immunoSEQ multiplex PCR, while the TCRdb copy is restricted to in-frame clones and leaves out a portion. The data hold under 50,000 clones, with 75% to 90% observed a single time. The chain recombines TRBV9 with TRBJ1-3; D gene ambiguous. This material consisted of CD4+ or CD8+ T cells sorted from blood, taken in a trial of the OX40 agonist ivuxolimab. The source is an adult with an advanced solid tumor such as melanoma, head and neck, liver or kidney cancer. CDR3 loop: CASSVGTASGNTIYF. The CDR3 DNA is TGTGCCAGCAGCGTAGGAACAGCCTCTGGAAACACCATATATTTT.